This passage covers 27 T cell receptor beta chains from one sample sequenced in a study of T cell responses to AZD1222 COVID-19 vaccine. The method was immunoSEQ multiplex PCR; TCRdb's version includes in-frame clones alone and lacks a portion of them. The data show some 170,000 clones, 85% to 90% seen once. The material sequenced was peripheral blood, taken on day 0 of AZD1222 vaccination. These receptors were collected from an adult in good health.

The CDR3 protein is CASSVQGGDIQYF. In DNA, the CDR3 is TGTGCCAGCAGCGTACAAGGGGGTGACATTCAGTACTTC. V usage is TRBV9 and J usage is TRBJ2-4, with D possibly being TRBD1 (6 bases). Germline V gene lookup returns CDR1 SGDLS and CDR2 YYNGEE. V was trimmed by 1 base and J by 8 bases, leaving 10 bases between them. CDR3 length: 13 residues. Full variable domain (remainder filled in from reference TRBV9 and TRBJ2-4): DSGVTQTPKHLITATGQRVTLRCSPRSGDLSVYWYQQSLDQGLQFLIQYYNGEERAKGNILERFSAQQFPDLHSELNLSSLELGDSALYFCASSVQGGDIQYFGAGTRLSVL.

The chain joins TRBV11-2 to TRBJ2-7; a possible D gene is TRBD1 (5 bases). The CDR3 has 16 residues. CDR1 SGHAT and CDR2 FQNNGV come from the germline V gene. Trimming took 5 bases from V and 0 from J, leaving 17 bases between them. DNA of the CDR3: TGTGCCAGCAGCCCTGCGGACATTAGGAGCTCCTACGAGCAGTACTTC. This encodes CASSPADIRSSYEQYF.

The gene calls are TRBV15 and TRBJ1-1; TRBD1 is a possible D gene (6 bases). V was cut by 0 bases and J by 3 bases, with 14 bases left in between. The CDR3 loop spans 16 amino acids. The germline gives CDR1 LNHNV, CDR2 YYDKDF (reference sequence). CDR3 in amino acids: CATSRDFEGGDTEAFF. CDR3 DNA sequence: TGTGCCACCAGCAGAGATTTTGAGGGGGGGGACACTGAAGCTTTCTTT.

J is TRBJ2-1 and V is TRBV19, with 7 positions matching TRBD2. There are 15 residues in the CDR3. CDR1 is LNHDA, CDR2 SQIVND, per germline (reference sequence). The V and J ends lost 5 bases and 3 bases, in that order; junction bases with no gene match: 7. The CDR3 region has the DNA TGTGCCAGTAGTCTCGGGTCTAGCGGCTACAATGAGCAGTTCTTC. Its protein is CASSLGSSGYNEQFF.

This clone was seen many times. The CDR3 loop is CASSQGDRRNTEAFF. CDR3 DNA: TGTGCCAGCAGCCAGGGGGACAGACGAAACACTGAAGCTTTCTTT. This chain links TRBV7-2 with TRBJ1-1; 7 bases are a match to TRBD1. The V segment lost 5 bases and the J segment 2 bases; nucleotides outside the gene matches: 8. The CDR3 totals 15 residues. Germline V gives CDR1 SGHTA, CDR2 FQGNSA.

This clone occurred once. This rearrangement joins TRBV20-1 to TRBJ1-2, with TRBD1 matching over 8 bases. The V gene's germline CDR1 is DFQATT and CDR2 SNEGSKA (reference sequence). CDR3 length equals 14 residues. J lost 4 bases, V lost 3 bases, and 7 bases had no gene match. The CDR3 nucleotides are TGCAGTGCTAGTCTGGGACAGGCAAGCTATGGCTACACCTTC. Protein product: CSASLGQASYGYTF.

V usage is TRBV5-1 and J usage is TRBJ2-7; tentative D call: TRBD1 (6 bases). Germline V gives CDR1 SGHRS, CDR2 YFSETQ. The CDR3 is 13 residues long. V lost 4 bases, J lost 6 bases, and 14 bases lay in between. CDR3 DNA: TGCGCCAGCAGCCCGGGAACAGGGTTCGAGCAGTACGTC. It codes for CASSPGTGFEQYV.

CDR3 region: CASSLVGTSGNNEQFF. DNA of the CDR3: TGTGCCAGCAGCTTAGTTGGGACTAGCGGAAACAATGAGCAGTTCTTC. The rearrangement links TRBV7-9 to TRBJ2-1, with 11 nucleotides matching TRBD2. The V segment lost 1 base and the J segment 5 bases; nucleotides outside the gene matches: 4. CDR1 is SEHNR, CDR2 FQNEAQ, per germline (reference sequence). This CDR3 has 16 residues.

The J gene is TRBJ1-4, the V gene TRBV13; tentative D call: TRBD1 (5 bases). Trimming removed 5 bases at V and 8 bases at J, with 15 bases between. Germline V gives CDR1 PRHDT, CDR2 FYEKMQ (reference sequence). This CDR3 is 14 amino acids long. Here the CDR3 DNA reads TGTGCCAGCAGCGCCGGGACGACGATCGAAAAACTGTTTTTT. Translating it yields CASSAGTTIEKLFF. Full variable domain (outside the CDR3, taken from reference TRBV13 and TRBJ1-4): AAGVIQSPRHLIKEKRETATLKCYPIPRHDTVYWYQQGPGQDPQFLISFYEKMQSDKGSIPDRFSAQQFSDYHSELNMSSLELGDSALYFCASSAGTTIEKLFFGSGTQLSVL.

V and J are TRBV12-5 and TRBJ1-1, with D hard to call. Trimming took off 4 bases at V and 1 base at J, with 13 bases between the two ends. The CDR3 has 15 residues. The V gene's germline CDR1 is LGHNT and CDR2 FRNRAP. CDR3 in amino acids: CASGSGRIANTEAFF. The DNA of the CDR3 is TGTGCTAGTGGTTCAGGACGGATTGCGAACACTGAAGCTTTCTTT.

This clone was seen a single time. The chain joins TRBV11-2 to TRBJ2-3; TRBD2 matches at 9 bases. In germline, CDR1 is SGHAT, CDR2 FQNNGV. This CDR3 is 18 amino acids long. After removal of 0 bases from V and 6 bases from J, the junction contained 13 bases not matched to a gene. CDR3 residues: CASSLDGQGLAGRDTQYF. The CDR3 nucleotides are TGTGCCAGCAGCTTAGATGGCCAGGGGCTAGCGGGGAGGGATACGCAGTATTTT.

The chain uses TRBV19 and TRBJ2-1, with 9 bases that match TRBD2. The CDR3 totals 18 residues. From germline, CDR1 is LNHDA and CDR2 SQIVND (reference sequence). The ends lost 0 bases at V and 5 bases at J; junction bases unmatched: 11. CDR3 in amino acids: CASSIDHLAGGKHNEQFF. The DNA of the CDR3 is TGTGCCAGTAGTATAGACCACTTGGCGGGAGGGAAACACAATGAGCAGTTCTTC.

This clone was observed a handful of times. The V gene is TRBV30, the J gene TRBJ1-5; D possibly corresponds to TRBD1 (6 bases). CDR1 and CDR2 from the germline V gene are GTSNPN and SVGIG (reference sequence). The CDR3 is 14 residues long. With 0 bases removed from V and 7 bases from J, the gap between germline ends came to 13 bases. CDR3 sequence reads: CAWSVNAGGQPQHF. The CDR3, as DNA: TGTGCCTGGAGTGTAAATGCGGGGGGCCAGCCCCAGCATTTT.

The chain employs TRBV9 and TRBJ1-5, with D maybe TRBD1 (6 bases). This CDR3 spans 14 amino acids. The germline V gene has CDR1 SGDLS and CDR2 YYNGEE. V was trimmed by 4 bases and J by 3 bases, leaving 11 bases between them. The CDR3 spells CASSPTGINQPQHF. The DNA for the CDR3 is TGTGCCAGCAGCCCGACAGGAATCAATCAGCCCCAGCATTTT.

This clone qualifies as medium-sized. This chain links TRBV28 with TRBJ1-2; 7 bases align to TRBD1. This CDR3 contains 15 residues. Germline CDR1 reads MDHEN; CDR2 reads SYDVKM. V dropped 5 bases and J dropped 7; count of bases not matched to a gene: 13. This CDR3 reads CASSTGPTGIGGYTF. As DNA, the CDR3 is TGTGCCAGCAGTACCGGACCGACAGGGATCGGTGGCTACACCTTC.

This chain links TRBV18 with TRBJ1-6, with D perhaps matching TRBD1 (6 bases). This CDR3 region has 15 residues. Germline loops: CDR1 KGHSH, CDR2 LQKENI. The V end lost 3 bases, the J end lost 7 bases, and 13 bases lay between the germline ends. CDR3 DNA: TGTGCCAGCTCACCGGACAGCTTCGGAAATTCACCCCTCCACTTT. The encoded protein is CASSPDSFGNSPLHF.

The CDR3 region is CASSSTSTGTSGFSTDTQYF. CDR3 in DNA: TGCGCCAGCAGCTCTACATCTACCGGGACTAGCGGCTTTAGCACAGATACGCAGTATTTT. The J gene is TRBJ2-3, the V gene TRBV5-1; TRBD2 matches at 11 bases. After removal of 3 bases from V and 0 bases from J, the junction contained 15 bases not matched to a gene. This CDR3 contains 20 residues. Looked up from germline, CDR1 is SGHRS and CDR2 is YFSETQ.

The chain joins TRBV27 to TRBJ1-2; D gene ambiguous. CDR1 MNHEY and CDR2 SMNVEV come from the germline V gene (reference sequence). The CDR3 has 13 residues. V was clipped by 4 bases and J by 3 bases, with 9 bases between them. CDR3 amino acids: CASSYSGDYGYTF. The CDR3 DNA follows: TGTGCCAGCAGTTATTCGGGAGACTATGGCTACACCTTC.

The chain recombines TRBV30 with TRBJ1-1; D is unresolved. The CDR3 runs 14 residues. Germline values: CDR1 GTSNPN, CDR2 SVGIG (reference sequence). Trimming removed 2 bases at V and 10 bases at J, with 20 bases between. CDR3 residues: CAWSNMGIGTRAFF. Written as DNA, the CDR3 is TGTGCCTGGAGTAACATGGGGATTGGAACAAGAGCTTTCTTT. Full variable domain (rest looked up from reference TRBV30 and TRBJ1-1): SQTIHQWPATLVQPVGSPLSLECTVEGTSNPNLYWYRQAAGRGLQLLFYSVGIGQISSEVPQNLSASRPQDRQFILSSKKLLLSDSGFYLCAWSNMGIGTRAFFGQGTRLTVV.

The gene calls are TRBV5-1 and TRBJ1-1; 7 bases line up with TRBD1. The CDR3 contains 14 residues. V gave up 4 bases and J gave up 2 bases; unmatched junction bases: 5. In germline, CDR1 is SGHRS, CDR2 YFSETQ. The CDR3 protein is CASSPDRVNTEAFF. DNA for the CDR3: TGCGCCAGCAGCCCCGACAGGGTAAACACTGAAGCTTTCTTT.

The V gene is TRBV7-8, the J gene TRBJ1-2, with TRBD1 identical over 9 bases. The CDR3 sequence is 13 residues long. Germline trimming cut 5 bases from V and 7 bases from J; bases unmatched to any gene: 5. Per the germline V gene, CDR1 is SGHVS and CDR2 is FQNEAQ. DNA of the CDR3: TGTGCCAGCAGCCCTGGGACAGGGAGTGGCTACACCTTC. It translates to CASSPGTGSGYTF. Looking up the rest from reference TRBV7-8 and TRBJ1-2 gives the full variable domain: GAGVSQSPRYKVAKRGQDVALRCDPISGHVSLFWYQQALGQGPEFLTYFQNEAQLDKSGLPSDRFFAERPEGSVSTLKIQRTQQEDSAVYLCASSPGTGSGYTFGSGTRLTVV.

V usage is TRBV7-6 and J usage is TRBJ2-1, with 13 bases that match TRBD2. The ends lost 1 base at V and 7 bases at J; junction bases unmatched: 10. Per the germline V gene, CDR1 is SGHVS and CDR2 is FNYEAQ. The CDR3 is 18 residues long. The CDR3 region has the DNA TGTGCCAGCAGCTTAGGGTCCCGACTAGCGGGGGGACAAAATGAGCAGTTCTTC. Its protein product is CASSLGSRLAGGQNEQFF.

The chain has TRBV6-2 or TRBV6-3 and TRBJ1-2; weak D call: TRBD1 (5 bases). The CDR3 has 14 amino acids. V was shortened by 4 bases and J by 4 bases, with 13 bases between the two germline ends. Germline values: CDR1 MNHEY, CDR2 SVGEGT. The CDR3 here is CASSLREQGYGYTF. The CDR3 bases are TGTGCCAGCAGTTTACGGGAGCAGGGCTATGGCTACACCTTC.

J is TRBJ1-2 and V is TRBV4-1; the D is unclear. Deletions cut 0 bases from V and 8 bases from J, with 13 bases between. The CDR3 spans 14 residues. The germline gives CDR1 MGHRA, CDR2 YSYEKL. CDR3 protein: CASSQEGQPWGYTF. Here the CDR3 DNA reads TGCGCCAGCAGCCAAGAAGGGCAGCCGTGGGGCTACACCTTC.

V and J are TRBV12-3 or TRBV12-4 and TRBJ1-5; the D is unclear. Trimming stripped 5 bases from V and 4 bases from J, with 6 bases between. The CDR3 extends over 12 amino acids. The CDR3 DNA is TGTGCCAGCAGTCCCCCTAATCAGCCCCAGCATTTT. Amino acid sequence: CASSPPNQPQHF.

V is TRBV5-6 and J is TRBJ1-3; D gene unclear. The CDR3 spans 18 residues. Trimming took 4 bases from V and 0 from J, leaving 20 bases between them. Germline V CDR1 and CDR2: SGHDT, YYEEEE. The CDR3 sequence: CASSHPAFDSYSGNTIYF. DNA for the CDR3: TGTGCCAGCAGCCACCCGGCTTTCGACTCATACTCTGGAAACACCATATATTTT.

In its sample, this clone was seen once. The chain joins TRBV9 to TRBJ2-1; D gene ambiguous. The CDR3 runs 12 residues. Germline CDR1 reads SGDLS; CDR2 reads YYNGEE. V lost 1 base and J 10 bases, leaving 9 bases between the germline ends. The CDR3 DNA follows: TGTGCCAGCAGCGTAAGTTCTGGGGAGCAGTTCTTC. Amino acids: CASSVSSGEQFF.